This T cell receptor (beta chain) was sequenced in a study of beta chain features in type 1 diabetes. The table lists this clone with a few counts. Other DNA sequences within the sample encode an identical CDR3. J gave up 3 bases and V 4 bases, and 5 bases lay outside the gene matches. The CDR3 covers 13 residues. Germline CDR1 is SQVTM and CDR2 is ANQGSEA. Reverse transcription of all isolated RNA meant that expressed TCRB transcripts were sequenced. The data were produced by immunoSEQ multiplex PCR, yet TCRdb's version contains in-frame clones alone and is incomplete. The sample has 350,000 to 400,000 clones, approximately 16% seen once.

Sequenced material: naive CD4+ T cells from blood. The sequence came from a woman younger than 35 in good health. This chain uses TRBV29-1 with TRBJ2-7, with 8 nucleotides matching TRBD1. The CDR3 nucleotides read TGCAGCGTTGGGGGGACAGGTTACTACGAGCAGTACTTC. It is translated as CSVGGTGYYEQYF.